The clone carrying this T cell receptor beta chain appeared many times. Antigen unknown. The sample comes from a study of post-analysis software for immune sequencing data. Turning to the study itself: Patients had relapsing-remitting, secondary progressive or progressive-relapsing multiple sclerosis; some lacked subtype. General observations from the study: Normalized Chao1 diversity in multiple sclerosis patients fell significantly below that of controls. Four or five TRBV segments, TRBV5-6, TRBV5-1 and TRBV20-1 among them, were found more frequent in patients than controls.

Tagging with unique molecular identifiers was a feature of the TCR beta cDNA libraries. In TCRdb, the PCR reads were re-called with MiXCR into one record per CDR3 protein. This table has about 760,000 distinct CDR3 sequences, around 27% appearing once. Per the germline V gene, CDR1 is MGHRA and CDR2 is YSYEKL. The CDR3 is made up of 14 amino acids. Trimming took 1 base from V and 5 from J, leaving 11 bases between them. The V gene is TRBV4-1, the J gene TRBJ2-5; D remains ambiguous. This receptor was obtained from a girl aged 5-17 years with multiple sclerosis. The sequencing input was blood. CDR3 loop: CASSQGSGRETQYF. Here the CDR3 DNA reads TGCGCCAGCAGCCAAGGGTCTGGGCGGGAGACCCAGTACTTC.